This record concerns one T cell receptor beta chain sequence. Its target antigen remains unknown. No base quality information exists; no much larger clone differs at one position. The CDR3 regions of human TCRbeta chains were analyzed by immunosequencing. The source study handled its data this way. Repertoire TCRs were matched against a reference library of SARS-CoV-2-specific TCRs generated with the MIRA antigen-specificity platform. Breadth meant the fraction of unique TCRs that were SARS-CoV-2-associated, whereas depth meant the fraction of total T cells that were SARS-CoV-2-associated. Using the MIRA data, every spike-specific TCR was mapped to the spike region that the TCR reacted to and assigned to either a CD4 or a CD8 class. Log10-transformed breadth and depth values were compared by one-way ANOVA with Sidak's multiple comparisons tests. TCRdb obtained this table from immuneACCESS and retained in-frame rearrangements with V and J assigned. These tables miss some clones; where compared with another copy, unresolved V genes account for less than half of the shortfall, and the remainder is unexplained. The DNA was the basis for D and trimming; V, J and clone size are from that table. The sample has about 260,000 clones on record, 90% to 95% of them singletons. Around 0.57% of the sample is taken by the ten largest.

V is cut by 5 bases and J by 9 bases, and the space between the germline ends is 11 bases. Reading from cysteine to phenylalanine, the CDR3 counts 12 amino acids. Of all the DNA, just the CDR3 is kept, 36 bases in frame from base 1. CDR1 and CDR2 are drawn from the germline V gene: MDHEN, SYDVKM. The data belong to a study of T cell responses to AZD1222 COVID-19 vaccine (dated by TCRdb to the early 2020s). With respect to the entire study: Because spike-specific TCR depth and breadth did not differ between the two schedules, AZD1222 recipients who got a second dose at roughly 4 weeks were pooled with those who got a second dose at roughly 12 weeks. TCR sequencing covered roughly 230 trial participants: approximately 200 given two doses of AZD1222 and 26 given two doses of MenACWY control vaccine. Trial participants were enrolled by age into subgroups of 18-55, 56-69 and 70-plus years, and around 140, 26 and 57 TCR-sequenced participants, respectively, were included in these subgroups.

The time point tag for this specimen amounts to: baseline before first vaccination. Samples from vaccinated people were obtained from the UK trials COV001 and COV002, which included a single-blind randomized controlled phase 2/3 trial of AZD1222 (ChAdOx1 nCoV-19) in healthy adults. Trial participant PBMC samples were collected at day 0 and day 28 after the second dose for TCRbeta chain sequencing. What the study reported, not specific to this receptor: The whole spike protein was spanned by vaccine-associated CD4 TCRs, and dominant responses were seen in regions 160-218 and 743-854. After two AZD1222 doses, spike-specific TCR breadth and depth were significantly higher than at day 0 and than in MenACWY recipients. Because no day 14 peak-response samples were available, repertoires were characterized only after the peak T cell response. Only five to seven AZD1222 recipients were SARS-CoV-2 seropositive at baseline, limiting conclusions about previously exposed vaccinees. The 56-69-year group was small, and its depth increase did not reach significance, likely because of low power. Participants were mostly white British and included more females than males, and it was suggested by the authors that clonal diversity may have been underestimated. Reportedly, almost half of the unique spike-specific TCRs recognized epitopes lying outside the regions that are mutated in the B.1.351 and B.1.1.7 variants.

This TCR came from an adult in good health. Sequenced material: peripheral blood, taken on day 0 of AZD1222 vaccination. In this chain, TRBV28 is recombined with TRBJ1-3, with no confidently assigned D gene. The nucleotides are TGTGCCAGCAGTGGCCTAGGTGTCACCATATATTTT. It codes for CASSGLGVTIYF. Where the CDR3 stops, the reference TRBV28 and TRBJ1-3 genes take over; the full variable domain is DVKVTQSSRYLVKRTGEKVFLECVQDMDHENMFWYRQDPGLGLRLIYFSYDVKMKEKGDIPEGYSVSREKKERFSLILESASTNQTSMYLCASSGLGVTIYFGEGSWLTVV.